This TCR beta chain was recorded in a study of T cell responses to AZD1222 COVID-19 vaccine. Whole-study findings and limits: Spike was spanned by vaccine-associated CD4 TCRs, with dominance at 160-218 and 743-854. Only five to seven AZD1222 recipients tested seropositive at baseline.

Profiled with immunoSEQ multiplex PCR; TCRdb holds only in-frame clones, not every one. The sample has approximately 140,000 clones; around 86% are singletons. V shed 5 bases and J shed 8 bases, with 15 bases lying between them. CDR3 length: 13 amino acids. Germline V CDR1 and CDR2: SGHTA, FQGNSA. This clone was seen only once. Its specificity is unknown. The sequence was collected from an adult in good health. The rearrangement joins TRBV7-2 to TRBJ1-2, with D possibly matching TRBD1 (5 bases). The sample consisted of peripheral blood, taken on day 0 of MenACWY control vaccination. CDR3 nucleotide sequence: TGTGCCAGCAGCCCCGGGGGGGAGATAGGCTACACCTTC. Residues: CASSPGGEIGYTF.